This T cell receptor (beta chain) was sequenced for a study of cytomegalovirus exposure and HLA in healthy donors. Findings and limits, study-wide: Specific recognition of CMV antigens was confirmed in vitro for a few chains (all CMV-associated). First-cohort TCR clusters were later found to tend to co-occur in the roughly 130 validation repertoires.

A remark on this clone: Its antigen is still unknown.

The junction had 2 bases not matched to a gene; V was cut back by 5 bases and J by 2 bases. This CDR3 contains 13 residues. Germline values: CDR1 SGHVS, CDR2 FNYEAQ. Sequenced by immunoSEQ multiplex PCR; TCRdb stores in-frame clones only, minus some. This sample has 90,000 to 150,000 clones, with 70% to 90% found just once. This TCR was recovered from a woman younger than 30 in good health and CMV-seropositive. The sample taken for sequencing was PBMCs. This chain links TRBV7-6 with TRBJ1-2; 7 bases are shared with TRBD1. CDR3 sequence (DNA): TGTGCCAGCAGCCCGACAGGGAACTATGGCTACACCTTC. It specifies CASSPTGNYGYTF.